A selection of T cell receptor beta chains follows, all from one sample in a study of blood T cell repertoires in COVID-19. Using immunoSEQ multiplex PCR, the repertoire was profiled, and TCRdb retains in-frame clones only, with some absent. The table lists approximately 88,000 clones, around 82% of them singletons. Input material: peripheral blood. These receptors were taken from a man aged 50-59 years who had recovered from COVID-19. CDR3s include the opening cysteine and the closing phenylalanine or tryptophan.

>TRBV27
CASSFLHGGTEAFF
>TRBV4-1
CASSQGDSSYYGYTF
>TRBV19
CASSLKGGAYEQYF
>TRBV18
CASSPAGQAYEQYF
>TRBV6-5
CASSPGLAGGREQYF
>TRBV5-1
CASSLEFGQGYEQYF
>TRBV4-2
CASSQEGSRAGGRYEQFF
>TRBV19
CASSAGTSGSGEQFF
>TRBV3-1/TRBV3-2
CASSGSGTSYNEQFF
>TRBV7-8
CASSLTGSGANVLTF
>TRBV7-2
CASSLVMADQETQYF
>TRBV7-8
CASSLLASYNEQFF
>TRBV7-3
CASSLHPQTDTQYF
>TRBV7-2
CASSFGTAIYEQYF
>TRBV5-5
CASSLGGVGDTQYF
>TRBV6-5
CASRYRDSSTEAFF
>TRBV28
CASSEGQGHGYTF
>TRBV5-1
CASSRGTSSSEQYF
>TRBV13
CASSLGPAGNEQFF
>TRBV5-6
CASSPDMNTEAFF
>TRBV30
CAWSVQRQGGYGYTF
>TRBV12-3/TRBV12-4
CASSREGRSEQFF
>TRBV24-1
CATREAGAGTEAFF
>TRBV3-1/TRBV3-2
CASSRTVPSYEQYF
>TRBV11-2
CASSLADYTEAFF
>TRBV19
CASSLQGRNEKLFF
>TRBV6-5
CASSVRGTEQFF
>TRBV27
CASSLSVPGEQYF
>TRBV19
CASSIRGGANYGYTF
>TRBV3-1/TRBV3-2
CASSQSQGALGAFF
>TRBV9
CASSPGTGNTEAFF
>TRBV28
CASSLPTGPGNIQYF
>TRBV6-2/TRBV6-3
CASSYNRNTEAFF
>TRBV7-2
CASSLGGTGGFNNEQFF
>TRBV7-2
CASSLAAPGTGLGNTIYF
>TRBV27
CASSGSSGGNNEQFF
>TRBV11-1
CASSSRRGQGANEQYF
>TRBV6-1
CASSELTGRRMNTEAFF
>TRBV7-2
CASSSGPNQPQHF
>TRBV30
CAWSTSGGSYEQYF
>TRBV2
CASRDTSGNTIYF
>TRBV28
CASSSSGLAGGFRGNEQFF
>TRBV23-1
CASSQFPGPGELFF
>TRBV5-1
CASSGGDSYNEQFF
>TRBV28
CASSFYPGTEDSPLHF
>TRBV6-6
CASSLDSPGQYF
>TRBV3-1/TRBV3-2
CASSQTRDREKSGELFF
>TRBV29-1
CSVTRRGTTDTQYF